This T cell receptor (beta chain) came from a study of T cells after yellow fever vaccination (dated by TCRdb to between 2019 and 2020). With regard to the full study: The SMART-Seq v4 Ultra Low Input RNA kit was used to prepare libraries from fractions with low cell numbers. Two healthy male donors, one aged 18 to 29 and one aged 30 to 40 years, made up the cohort. To track T-cell clones before and after primary and booster YFV17D yellow fever vaccination, bulk TCR alpha and beta repertoires were sequenced longitudinally. Blood was collected at multiple timepoints before and after primary and secondary immunization, and bulk PBMC replicates and cell subsets were isolated. Study-wide findings and limitations: Compared with the primary T-cell response, the secondary T-cell response was faster but weaker, reaching its peak on day 5 rather than on day 15. Because only two donors were included in the study, the extent to which the findings can be generalized is limited. Because abundant contaminating clonotypes from the bulk population could be contained in FACS-sorted repertoires, computational filtering was required. A small share of clonotypes occurred in both CD4 and CD8 compartments, likely arising from convergent recombination. After the booster, most of the clones that had expanded following primary vaccination were detected again (around 95% of CD4 and roughly 90% of CD8), which suggests that memory was broadly maintained.

TCR cDNA was synthesized by 5'RACE template switching, through which a universal primer site and unique molecular identifiers were introduced. cDNA synthesis was primed from both the TCR alpha and TCR beta constant segments. Library amplification involved two PCR steps, and the second step added sample barcodes and sequencing adapters. Sequencing of libraries was done on Illumina HiSeq 2500 (2x100 bp) or NovaSeq (2x150 bp). The paper's processing steps were these. Reads were demultiplexed and collapsed into UMI consensus sequences with MIGEC, and V(D)J alignment was performed with MiXCR. Vaccine-responding clonotypes were defined with edgeR using replicate PBMC samples, requiring FDR below 0.01 and a log2 fold change above 5 up to day 15. Each bulk clonotype received a CD4 or CD8 identity based on whether the sequenced CD4 or CD8 repertoire contained that clonotype at higher abundance. TCRdb redid the processing of the public reads, applying fastp at Q25 and MiXCR, and retained in-frame beta chains. CDR3 protein duplicates are merged, each entry listing the most common genes and DNA. These V and J calls derive from TCRdb rather than the authors' analysis. This sample lists a few hundred thousand distinct CDR3 sequences; under 25% were detected once. The ten largest clones represent approximately 14% of the sample.

What this sample's treatment or condition label stands for: live attenuated yellow fever vaccine strain. At each blood-draw timepoint, two biological replicates of bulk PBMCs were collected. PBMCs were isolated from peripheral blood using a standard Ficoll-Paque protocol. TriZol was used to extract RNA from bulk PBMCs, from CD4 and CD8 fractions, and from dextramer-positive and dextramer-negative fractions. The sample holds a few counts of this clonotype. The specificity of this receptor is unknown. Per-base quality was not reported, and no clone a single base away is much larger than it. Taken from the germline V gene, the CDR1 and CDR2 loops are KGHSH and LQKENI. Relative to germline, V is 6 bases shorter and J is 5 bases shorter, with 14 bases between their ends. Spanning cysteine to phenylalanine, the CDR3 consists of 13 amino acids. CDR3 DNA is the only sequence kept; it has 39 bases, read in frame from the first base.

Specimen: PBMCs, collected 15 days after the yellow fever booster vaccination. This clonotype originated in a man under 40 who received the YFV17D yellow fever vaccine. Recombination connected TRBV18 to TRBJ2-7, and TRBD2 may be the D gene, going by 5 matching bases. The CDR3 corresponds to CASSQAARNEQYF. The bases read TGTGCCAGCTCCCAAGCGGCTAGAAACGAGCAGTACTTC.